Each of the 16 T cell receptor delta chains below was sequenced from the same sample in a study of gamma-delta chains in newborns, infants, children. TCRdb processed the reads again with the CATT caller. The table lists about 1,200 delta-chain clones, 3% to 4% of them singletons. Specimen: blood. Receptors were obtained from a child who was a newborn, infant or young child, either healthy, febrile or measles-vaccinated (not recorded which).

This clone was counted between two and nine times. A far larger clone is just one base off, so this is likely a read error. This same CDR3 is encoded by further DNA sequences in the sample. V gene TRDV2 combines with J gene TRDJ3; weak D call: TRDD1 (5 bases). This CDR3 region has 15 residues. The V gene lost 3 bases and the J gene lost 3 bases, with 8 bases spanning the gap. CDR1 and CDR2 (germline): GEAIGNYY, EKD. CDR3 amino acids: CACDPIGWDTRQMFF. The CDR3 DNA follows: TGTGCCTGTGACCCAATAGGCTGGGACACCCGACAGATGTTTTTC.

Points on this clone: Since a much larger clone is just one base distant, this may be a read error. The rearrangement joins TRDV3 to TRDJ1; 13 bases are shared with TRDD3. The CDR3 sequence is 15 residues long. From germline, CDR1 is TVYSNPD and CDR2 GDNSRS (reference sequence). V lost 2 bases, J lost 4 bases, and 7 bases stayed unmatched. Here the CDR3 DNA reads TGTGCCTTTGATCGTACTGGGGGATACGGCGATAAACTCATCTTT. As protein: CAFDRTGGYGDKLIF. Supplemented by reference TRDV3 and TRDJ1, the full variable domain reads CDKVTQSSPDQTVASGSEVVLLCTYDTVYSNPDLFWYRIRPDYSFQFVFYGDNSRSEGADFTQGRFSVKHILTQKAFHLVISPVRTEDSATYYCAFDRTGGYGDKLIFGKGTRVTVEP.

Regarding this clone: At one of its ends the junction is not consistent with the germline gene, which may arise from a read error. Other DNA sequences in this sample translate to the same CDR3. The chain is built from TRDV1 and TRDJ1; TRDD2 might be the D (6 bases). The V gene's germline CDR1 is TSWWSYY and CDR2 QGS. This CDR3 is built from 24 residues. Written as DNA, the CDR3 is TGTGCTCTCGGGGAACTAACCTCCTCTTCCTCTAATTTGGTACTGGAAGAAAAAGCCGATAAACTCATCTTT. As protein: CALGELTSSSSNLVLEEKADKLIF.

As concerns this clone: Just one base apart from a much larger clone, this may be a read error. This chain connects TRDV1 to TRDJ1, with 7 bases lining up with TRDD3. The CDR3 loop spans 20 amino acids. Looked up from germline, CDR1 is TSWWSYY and CDR2 is QGS. CDR3 in DNA: TGTGCTCTTGGGAAGGGACTGGGGCTAAAACCCGAAAGCCCCACCAATAAACTCATCTTT. Its protein product is CALGKGLGLKPESPTNKLIF.

This clone is hyperexpanded (1% or more) by share. Additional DNA sequences in this sample encode the identical CDR3. The chain recombines TRDV2 with TRDJ1; D is undetermined. Germline values: CDR1 GEAIGNYY, CDR2 EKD. V was cut by 0 bases and J by 7 bases, with 26 bases left in between. The CDR3 contains 18 residues. The CDR3 DNA reads TGTGCCTGTGACACCGTGAGTCGATTCTCACGCTTATTCGGTAAACTCATCTTT. Translating it yields CACDTVSRFSRLFGKLIF.

This clone showed up just a few times. A read error is the likely source, as a far larger clone sits one nucleotide away. J is TRDJ1 and V is TRDV2, with D possibly being TRDD2 or TRDD3 (5 bases each). Trimming removed 4 bases at V and 8 bases at J, with 31 bases between. The CDR3 spans 18 residues. Germline loops: CDR1 GEAIGNYY, CDR2 EKD. CDR3 amino acids: CACEDRPTWGQKERKLIF. CDR3 nucleotide sequence: TGTGCCTGTGAGGACCGACCTACGTGGGGCCAAAAGGAGAGAAAACTCATCTTT.

Judged by abundance, this clone is large. Other DNA sequences in the sample encode the same CDR3. The gene calls are TRDV1 and TRDJ1; the D is unclear. The V gene lost 1 base and the J gene lost 8 bases, with 11 bases spanning the gap. From germline, CDR1 is TSWWSYY and CDR2 QGS. There are 13 residues in the CDR3. CDR3 in DNA: TGTGCTCTTGGGGAACAGTACTCCCCCAAACTCATCTTT. This sequence encodes CALGEQYSPKLIF.

For this clone: A much larger clone lies one base from this, so it may be a read error. The same CDR3 is also encoded by other DNA sequences in this sample. CDR3 bases: TGTGCACTTGGGAACTTCCTTCCTACCAGGGATAACTACACCGATAAACTCATCTTT. Its protein is CALGNFLPTRDNYTDKLIF. The genes are TRDV1 and TRDJ1; 9 bases match TRDD2. CDR3 length: 19 residues. Germline loops: CDR1 TSWWSYY, CDR2 QGS.

Only a few counts were recorded for this clone. A single base separates this from a much larger clone, so it may be a read error. The rearrangement links TRDV1 to TRDJ1; 9 nucleotides line up with TRDD2. The germline CDR1 and CDR2 sequences are TSWWSYY and QGS. The CDR3 loop spans 19 amino acids. Losses at the gene ends were 9 bases for V and 3 bases for J; bases not matched to a gene: 23. Written as DNA, the CDR3 is TGTGCTCTCTCCCTTCCTACCAGGGGGATTCTCATGTACGCCGATAAACTCATCTTT. As protein: CALSLPTRGILMYADKLIF.

In regard to this clone: This DNA translates differently at residue 4 from the TCRdb protein, which is that of a much larger clone; a read error is likely, and the protein shown is the DNA's own translation. The rearrangement joins TRDV3 to TRDJ1, with 9 bases matching TRDD3. The V gene's germline CDR1 is TVYSNPD and CDR2 GDNSRS (reference sequence). V shed 2 bases and J 5 bases; nucleotides not matched to a gene: 9. CDR3 length: 14 amino acids. The CDR3 nucleotides are TGTGCCTTTGCACTCTGGGGGATTTCAGATAAACTCATCTTT. This encodes CAFALWGISDKLIF.

This clone came up a few times. This may be a read error: a much more frequent sequence differs by one nucleotide. The sample carries other DNA sequences with the same CDR3. This sequence joins TRDV1 and TRDJ2; 12 bases match TRDD3. This CDR3 is 22 amino acids long. Germline CDR1 is TSWWSYY and CDR2 is QGS. The CDR3 loop is CALGEASYNWGIPLFLTAQLFF. The CDR3 coding sequence is TGTGCTCTTGGGGAGGCTTCCTACAACTGGGGGATACCTTTATTTTTGACAGCACAGCTCTTCTTT.

On this clone: It may be a read error: a sequence one base away is much more abundant. The V and J genes are TRDV2 and TRDJ3; TRDD3 matches 9 bases. The CDR3 is 20 amino acids. The germline CDR1 and CDR2 sequences are GEAIGNYY and EKD. The CDR3 sequence: CACDTVLWGISSWDTQQMFF. The CDR3 DNA follows: TGTGCCTGTGACACCGTCCTTTGGGGGATAAGCTCCTGGGACACCCAACAGATGTTTTTC.

By share, this clone counts as medium-sized. This may stem from a read error, because a much larger clone lies one nucleotide away. The rearrangement links TRDV2 to TRDJ3; 13 positions agree with TRDD3. The CDR3 totals 19 residues. CDR1 is GEAIGNYY, CDR2 EKD, per germline. Trimming removed 2 bases from V and 2 bases from J; junction bases left unmatched: 5. CDR3 sequence: CACDRLGDTCAWDTRQMFF. The CDR3 coding sequence is TGTGCCTGTGACAGACTGGGGGATACGTGTGCCTGGGACACCCGACAGATGTTTTTC.

This clone was seen a few times. TCRdb shows a much larger clone's protein in place of this DNA's translation, and the two differ at residue 3, likely through a read error; the protein shown is translated from the DNA. The chain recombines TRDV2 with TRDJ1; 8 bases map to TRDD3. The CDR3 totals 15 residues. Germline V gene lookup returns CDR1 GEAIGNYY and CDR2 EKD. Trimming took 8 bases from V and 0 from J; bases not matched to a gene: 10. CDR3 sequence reads: CAYHTGGPYTDKLIF. CDR3 bases: TGTGCCTACCATACTGGGGGTCCGTACACCGATAAACTCATCTTT.

Only a few counts were recorded for this clone. The protein in TCRdb stems from a much larger clone and differs at residue 3 from this DNA's translation, likely a read error; here the protein is translated from the DNA. The rearrangement uses TRDV2 and TRDJ1; TRDD3 matches 9 bases. The CDR3 covers 12 residues. Germline CDR1 GEAIGNYY, CDR2 EKD. CDR3 region: CARDPGGSRLIF. In DNA, the CDR3 is TGTGCCCGTGACCCTGGGGGATCCAGACTCATCTTT.

V is TRDV1 and J is TRDJ1, with 9 bases matching TRDD3. V lost 3 bases and J lost 0; bases outside the gene matches: 23. This CDR3 is 22 amino acids long. The germline V gene encodes CDR1 TSWWSYY and CDR2 QGS. CDR3 sequence (DNA): TGTGCTCTTGGGGACGCCGTCCTACAGACTGGGGGAAACCGGGGGTACACCGATAAACTCATCTTT. It specifies CALGDAVLQTGGNRGYTDKLIF.